The rows below give T cell receptor beta chains drawn from one sample of a study of regulatory T cells in long-lasting Graves disease. TCRdb re-derived calls from the multiplex PCR reads in MiXCR, one entry per CDR3 protein. The sample records 250,000 to 300,000 distinct CDR3 sequences, 22% being singletons. The sequences come from peripheral blood mononuclear cells (PBMCs), collected when the disease was refractory, from a patient treated with antithyroid drugs. The source is a female donor with Graves disease. Each CDR3 is given with its conserved first and last residue. Fields, in order: V gene, clone size, D gene, J gene, CDR3 protein, CDR3 DNA. A D gene is named only where the DNA matches it firmly. Rows may omit the clone size; those that give it use once, few, many or a size class.

V gene: TRBV4-3; clone size: -; D gene: TRBD2; J gene: TRBJ2-5; CDR3 protein: CASSQAPAGGRETQYF; CDR3 DNA: TGCGCCAGCAGCCAAGCCCCGGCGGGAGGGCGGGAGACCCAGTACTTC
V gene: TRBV7-2; clone size: -; D gene: TRBD1; J gene: TRBJ1-6; CDR3 protein: CASSQNGQDDGSPLHF; CDR3 DNA: TGTGCCAGCAGTCAAAACGGACAGGACGATGGGTCACCCCTCCACTTT
V gene: TRBV19; clone size: -; D gene: -; J gene: TRBJ2-5; CDR3 protein: CASSIVSGPWETQYF; CDR3 DNA: TGTGCCAGTAGTATCGTAAGCGGGCCCTGGGAGACCCAGTACTTC
V gene: TRBV30; clone size: -; D gene: -; J gene: TRBJ1-1; CDR3 protein: CAWSVGPNPNIEAFF; CDR3 DNA: TGTGCCTGGAGTGTTGGGCCAAACCCGAACATTGAAGCTTTCTTT
V gene: TRBV28; clone size: many; D gene: -; J gene: TRBJ1-1; CDR3 protein: CASSLPNTEAFF; CDR3 DNA: TGTGCCAGCAGTTTACCGAACACTGAAGCTTTCTTT
V gene: TRBV28; clone size: many; D gene: -; J gene: TRBJ2-7; CDR3 protein: CASSPGHPASF; CDR3 DNA: TGTGCCAGCAGTCCGGGACATCCGGCCTCTTTC
V gene: TRBV27; clone size: many; D gene: -; J gene: TRBJ2-7; CDR3 protein: CASSLYPPGAGDYEQYF; CDR3 DNA: TGTGCCAGCAGTTTATACCCTCCCGGGGCAGGGGACTACGAGCAGTACTTC
V gene: TRBV20-1; clone size: many; D gene: -; J gene: TRBJ1-4; CDR3 protein: CSARDWSNEKLFF; CDR3 DNA: TGCAGTGCTAGAGATTGGAGTAATGAAAAACTGTTTTTT
V gene: TRBV6-1; clone size: many; D gene: -; J gene: TRBJ1-1; CDR3 protein: CASQGFGNTEAFF; CDR3 DNA: TGTGCCAGCCAGGGTTTCGGGAACACTGAAGCTTTCTTT
V gene: TRBV12-3/TRBV12-4; clone size: -; D gene: TRBD2; J gene: TRBJ2-5; CDR3 protein: CASTLGSGKGETQYF; CDR3 DNA: TGTGCCAGCACCCTGGGTAGCGGGAAGGGAGAGACCCAGTACTTC
V gene: TRBV3-1; clone size: -; D gene: -; J gene: TRBJ1-2; CDR3 protein: CASSQAGGGSGYTF; CDR3 DNA: TGTGCCAGCAGCCAAGCCGGAGGGGGGTCCGGCTACACCTTC
V gene: TRBV11-2; clone size: many; D gene: -; J gene: TRBJ2-4; CDR3 protein: CASSLAPRTGRNIQYF; CDR3 DNA: TGTGCCAGCAGCTTAGCTCCTCGGACGGGGAGAAACATTCAGTACTTC
V gene: TRBV7-2; clone size: many; D gene: TRBD1; J gene: TRBJ1-6; CDR3 protein: CASSFGQENSPLHF; CDR3 DNA: TGTGCCAGCAGCTTCGGACAGGAAAATTCACCCCTCCACTTT
V gene: TRBV10-3; clone size: many; D gene: -; J gene: TRBJ2-7; CDR3 protein: CAISKVGGLGSYEQYF; CDR3 DNA: TGTGCCATCAGTAAAGTGGGGGGTTTGGGGTCCTACGAGCAGTACTTC
V gene: TRBV28; clone size: -; D gene: -; J gene: TRBJ2-2; CDR3 protein: CASSFWGGMDTGELFF; CDR3 DNA: TGTGCCAGCAGTTTTTGGGGGGGCATGGACACCGGGGAGCTGTTTTTT
V gene: TRBV7-2; clone size: many; D gene: -; J gene: TRBJ2-5; CDR3 protein: CASSFGQLETQYF; CDR3 DNA: TGTGCCAGCAGCTTCGGACAGTTAGAGACCCAGTACTTC
V gene: TRBV5-5; clone size: -; D gene: TRBD2; J gene: TRBJ2-5; CDR3 protein: CASSLGLAGGYETQYF; CDR3 DNA: TGTGCCAGCAGCTTGGGGCTAGCGGGGGGGTATGAGACCCAGTACTTC
V gene: TRBV20-1; clone size: -; D gene: TRBD1; J gene: TRBJ2-7; CDR3 protein: CSATDRKPYEQYF; CDR3 DNA: TGCAGTGCCACGGACAGGAAACCCTACGAGCAGTACTTC
V gene: TRBV4-1; clone size: -; D gene: -; J gene: TRBJ1-1; CDR3 protein: CASSQGGHEAFF; CDR3 DNA: TGCGCCAGCAGCCAGGGGGGGCACGAAGCTTTCTTT
V gene: TRBV10-3; clone size: -; D gene: TRBD1; J gene: TRBJ1-1; CDR3 protein: CATQSDRGGTEAFF; CDR3 DNA: TGTGCCACCCAGAGCGACAGGGGAGGCACTGAAGCTTTCTTT
V gene: TRBV3-1; clone size: few; D gene: -; J gene: TRBJ2-2; CDR3 protein: CASSQGVRGTGELFF; CDR3 DNA: TGTGCCAGCAGCCAAGGGGTGAGAGGCACCGGGGAGCTGTTTTTT
V gene: TRBV28; clone size: many; D gene: -; J gene: TRBJ2-2; CDR3 protein: CASSVYTGELFF; CDR3 DNA: TGTGCCAGCAGTGTATACACCGGGGAGCTGTTTTTT
V gene: TRBV19; clone size: -; D gene: -; J gene: TRBJ2-7; CDR3 protein: CAGSIQGRPHEQYF; CDR3 DNA: TGTGCCGGTAGTATTCAGGGCAGACCCCACGAGCAGTACTTC
V gene: TRBV6-2/TRBV6-3; clone size: -; D gene: TRBD1; J gene: TRBJ2-7; CDR3 protein: CASSQDRVSGYEQYF; CDR3 DNA: TGTGCCAGCAGTCAGGACAGGGTTTCAGGCTACGAGCAGTACTTC
V gene: TRBV7-3; clone size: many; D gene: -; J gene: TRBJ1-5; CDR3 protein: CASSFLEGPGNQPQHF; CDR3 DNA: TGTGCCAGCAGCTTTTTGGAGGGTCCAGGCAATCAGCCCCAGCATTTT
V gene: TRBV27; clone size: -; D gene: -; J gene: TRBJ2-1; CDR3 protein: CASSGSDPYYNEQFF; CDR3 DNA: TGTGCCAGCAGTGGTTCGGACCCATACTACAATGAGCAGTTCTTC
V gene: TRBV20-1; clone size: -; D gene: TRBD2; J gene: TRBJ2-3; CDR3 protein: CSARDPGLGIFDTQYF; CDR3 DNA: TGCAGTGCTAGAGACCCGGGACTAGGGATTTTCGATACGCAGTATTTT
V gene: TRBV28; clone size: few; D gene: TRBD2; J gene: TRBJ2-3; CDR3 protein: CASSLAASSTDTQYF; CDR3 DNA: TGTGCCAGCAGTCTAGCGGCTTCTAGCACAGATACGCAGTATTTT
V gene: TRBV28; clone size: many; D gene: -; J gene: TRBJ2-7; CDR3 protein: CASRNTRTAAYEQYF; CDR3 DNA: TGTGCCAGCCGTAATACTCGGACAGCCGCCTACGAGCAGTACTTC
V gene: TRBV5-1; clone size: -; D gene: -; J gene: TRBJ2-4; CDR3 protein: CASSLFGELAKNIQYF; CDR3 DNA: TGCGCCAGCAGCTTATTCGGGGAGCTAGCCAAAAACATTCAGTACTTC
V gene: TRBV11-3; clone size: -; D gene: TRBD2; J gene: TRBJ2-7; CDR3 protein: CASSKGLANSYEQYF; CDR3 DNA: TGTGCCAGCAGCAAGGGACTAGCGAACTCCTACGAGCAGTACTTC
V gene: TRBV6-1; clone size: many; D gene: TRBD1; J gene: TRBJ2-7; CDR3 protein: CASSKDRGHEQYF; CDR3 DNA: TGTGCCAGCAGTAAGGACAGGGGGCACGAGCAGTACTTC
V gene: TRBV12-3/TRBV12-4; clone size: many; D gene: -; J gene: TRBJ1-5; CDR3 protein: CASSLTQGRNQPQHF; CDR3 DNA: TGTGCCAGCAGTTTAACGCAGGGCCGAAATCAGCCCCAGCATTTT
V gene: TRBV28; clone size: -; D gene: TRBD1; J gene: TRBJ2-7; CDR3 protein: CASSFPDRGGDEQYF; CDR3 DNA: TGTGCCAGCAGTTTTCCCGACAGGGGCGGTGACGAGCAGTACTTC
V gene: TRBV7-2; clone size: many; D gene: -; J gene: TRBJ2-5; CDR3 protein: CASREGSQSQETQYF; CDR3 DNA: TGTGCCAGCAGAGAAGGGAGCCAATCCCAAGAGACCCAGTACTTC
V gene: TRBV30; clone size: few; D gene: -; J gene: TRBJ1-1; CDR3 protein: CAWSVTGQGPYGAFF; CDR3 DNA: TGTGCCTGGAGTGTGACGGGTCAGGGACCCTACGGAGCTTTCTTT
V gene: TRBV19; clone size: -; D gene: TRBD2; J gene: TRBJ2-2; CDR3 protein: CASSIGLAGAGELFF; CDR3 DNA: TGTGCCAGTAGTATTGGTCTAGCGGGAGCCGGGGAGCTGTTTTTT
V gene: TRBV24-1; clone size: few; D gene: -; J gene: TRBJ2-2; CDR3 protein: CATSLLTGELFF; CDR3 DNA: TGTGCCACCAGTTTACTTACCGGGGAGCTGTTTTTT
V gene: TRBV27; clone size: -; D gene: -; J gene: TRBJ2-7; CDR3 protein: CASSLSTGVEQYF; CDR3 DNA: TGTGCCAGCAGTTTATCGACGGGGGTCGAGCAGTACTTC
V gene: TRBV7-2; clone size: -; D gene: -; J gene: TRBJ2-7; CDR3 protein: CASSLADPGYEQYF; CDR3 DNA: TGTGCCAGCTCTTTAGCGGATCCGGGATACGAGCAGTACTTC